This T cell receptor (beta chain) was found in a study of ipilimumab plus nivolumab after autologous stem cell transplantation. Whole-study context: The DLBCL group included primary refractory and relapsed cases.

Starting 14 to 28 days after autologous transplant, ipilimumab 1 mg/kg was given. Patients got 3 mg/kg IV nivolumab weeks 1, 4, 7, 10, then biweekly through week 26. CDR1 and CDR2 (germline): SEHNR, FQNEAQ (reference sequence). The CDR3 has 13 residues. V dropped 4 bases and J dropped 5 bases, with 8 bases sitting between them. The assay was immunoSEQ multiplex PCR, and TCRdb's table has in-frame clones only and misses some. The table lists 15,000 to 20,000 clones, about 80% of them singletons, with roughly 23% in the top ten. Specimen: PBMCs, collected in a trial of ipilimumab plus nivolumab as post-transplant consolidation. The source of this sequence is a male donor with diffuse large B-cell lymphoma. This sequence joins TRBV7-9 and TRBJ1-4; D perhaps matches TRBD1 (5 bases). The CDR3 nucleotides read TGTGCCAGCAGCTCCCGACAGAATGAAAAACTGTTTTTT. Protein sequence: CASSSRQNEKLFF.